This record concerns one T cell receptor (beta chain) sequence. This sample is drawn from a study of blood T cell repertoires in COVID-19. V was pared by 7 bases and J by 4 bases, with 13 bases of the junction left unmatched. The CDR3 extends over 17 amino acids. Germline lookup yields CDR1 SGHVS and CDR2 FNYEAQ. Using immunoSEQ multiplex PCR, the repertoire was profiled, and TCRdb retains in-frame clones only, with some absent. The sample lists about 440,000 clones; roughly nine tenths were seen once. The cohort comprised adults aged roughly 18 to 95 years residing in under 30 US areas. Categorization into cohorts depended on clinical history that participants reported.

The chain is built from TRBV7-6 and TRBJ1-3; 10 nucleotides align to TRBD1. The sequenced sample was PBMCs or T cells enriched from blood (not recorded which). This clonotype was sampled from a woman aged 18-30 years with acute COVID-19. The DNA for the CDR3 is TGTGCCAGCACGAAAGGGAGACAGGGGGCGCAAGGAAACACCATATATTTT. Its translation: CASTKGRQGAQGNTIYF.